Listed below are T cell receptor beta chains from one sample, sequenced in a study of CD8 T cells in Susac syndrome. TCRdb re-called the immunoSEQ multiplex PCR reads with MiXCR, one entry per CDR3 protein. The sample includes about 150,000 distinct CDR3 sequences, about 94% seen only once; the top ten take just over 0.2%. Sequencing was carried out using CD8+ T cells from PBMCs. Every receptor here comes from a human donor with multiple sclerosis. Each CDR3 is given with its conserved first and last residue. A D gene is named only where the DNA matches it firmly. Not all rows give a size; the values are once, few, many and, for expanded clones, a class.

J | D | size | V | DNA | CDR3
TRBJ2-5 | NA | NA | TRBV7-2 | TGTGCCAGCAGCCGACGGAGTTTGCAAGAGACCCAGTACTTC | CASSRRSLQETQYF
TRBJ2-1 | TRBD2 | NA | TRBV20-1 | TGCAGTGCGGCGACTAGCGGCGGTTACAATGAGCAGTTCTTC | CSAATSGGYNEQFF
TRBJ2-6 | NA | NA | TRBV9 | TGTGCCAGCAGCGTAGATCTAAGCTCTGGGGCCAACGTCCTGACTTTC | CASSVDLSSGANVLTF
TRBJ2-5 | NA | NA | TRBV20-1 | TGCAGTGCTAGAGATCCCCCGGCCTTGAAAGAGACCCAGTACTTC | CSARDPPALKETQYF
TRBJ2-5 | NA | NA | TRBV12-5 | TGTGCTAGTGGTTTGCGGGGACCCCAGTACTTC | CASGLRGPQYF
TRBJ2-3 | NA | NA | TRBV9 | TGTGCCAGCAGCGTAGGTGGGGGGCTTCCCACAGATACGCAGTATTTT | CASSVGGGLPTDTQYF
TRBJ2-7 | NA | NA | TRBV5-1 | TGCGCCAGCAGCTTAAGCCTCGCGGAGAGGGACGAGCAGTACTTC | CASSLSLAERDEQYF
TRBJ2-1 | TRBD1 | NA | TRBV13 | TGTGCCAGCAGCTTACGAGGGGGCCCAGACAATGAGCAGTTCTTC | CASSLRGGPDNEQFF
TRBJ2-7 | NA | NA | TRBV29-1 | TGCAGCGTTGACAGTCCCTACCGGAACGAGCAGTACTTC | CSVDSPYRNEQYF
TRBJ1-4 | NA | NA | TRBV20-1 | TGCAGTGCTAGAGCTACAGGGCTCCCTAATGAAAAACTGTTTTTT | CSARATGLPNEKLFF
TRBJ2-2 | TRBD2 | NA | TRBV12-3/TRBV12-4 | TGTGCCAGCAGCCTGACTAGCGGGGGTTGGGAGTGGGAGCTGTTTTTT | CASSLTSGGWEWELFF
TRBJ2-7 | NA | NA | TRBV20-1 | TGCAGTGCTAGAGAGCCGACAGGGAGGTACACCTACGAGCAGTACTTC | CSAREPTGRYTYEQYF
TRBJ2-7 | TRBD2 | NA | TRBV9 | TGTGCCAGCAGCGTAAGAGCTAGCGGGGGTAGCGAGCAGTACTTC | CASSVRASGGSEQYF
TRBJ1-2 | TRBD1 | NA | TRBV29-1 | TGCAGCGTTGCCACAGGGGATGGCTACACCTTC | CSVATGDGYTF
TRBJ2-5 | NA | NA | TRBV27 | TGTGCCAGCAGTTTAGACGGCCAAATTAGGGAGACCCAGTACTTC | CASSLDGQIRETQYF
TRBJ2-7 | TRBD1 | NA | TRBV7-8 | TGTGCCAGCAGCCTCCGGGACAGTTACTACGAGCAGTACTTC | CASSLRDSYYEQYF
TRBJ1-1 | NA | NA | TRBV6-6 | TGTGCCAGCAGTTACCCGACAGGAATAGAAGCTTTCTTT | CASSYPTGIEAFF
TRBJ2-5 | TRBD2 | NA | TRBV28 | TGTGCCAGCAGCCAGCGGGGGGCCAACCAAGAGACCCAGTACTTC | CASSQRGANQETQYF
TRBJ2-7 | TRBD1 | NA | TRBV2 | TGTGCCAGCAGTAACAGGGGGCGCCCCTACGAGCAGTACTTC | CASSNRGRPYEQYF
TRBJ1-5 | TRBD1 | NA | TRBV7-9 | TGTGCCAGCAGCTCAGGGGGCCAGGTCGGACAGCCCCAGCATTTT | CASSSGGQVGQPQHF
TRBJ2-7 | NA | NA | TRBV4-1 | TGCGCCAGCAGCCAAGCGGCGGGGTGGTACGAGCAGTACTTC | CASSQAAGWYEQYF
TRBJ2-3 | TRBD1 | NA | TRBV7-9 | TGTGCCAGCAGCTCAAGGGGACAGGGTCCCTCGCCGGGCACAGATACGCAGTATTTT | CASSSRGQGPSPGTDTQYF
TRBJ1-2 | NA | NA | TRBV20-1 | TGCAGTGCTAACCCAATTTTGGGGGGCTACACCTTC | CSANPILGGYTF
TRBJ1-2 | NA | NA | TRBV30 | TGTGCCTGGGACGAAGGGGCGAGAGGCTACACCTTC | CAWDEGARGYTF
TRBJ2-1 | NA | NA | TRBV29-1 | TGCAGCGCCCCCAGGGGCAATGAGCAGTTCTTC | CSAPRGNEQFF
TRBJ2-6 | NA | NA | TRBV15 | TGTGCCACGCACCCCCCGGGGGCCCCCTCTGGGGCCAACGTCCTGACTTTC | CATHPPGAPSGANVLTF
TRBJ2-5 | NA | NA | TRBV13 | TGTGCCAGCAGCTTAGTTAGCGGCCGAGAACAAGAGACCCAGTACTTC | CASSLVSGREQETQYF
TRBJ1-5 | NA | NA | TRBV13 | TGTGCCAGCAGCTTCGGAGTCAGCAATCAGCCCCAGCATTTT | CASSFGVSNQPQHF
TRBJ1-2 | TRBD1 | NA | TRBV3-1 | TGTGCCAGCAGCCAACTCGGACCCTCGACAGGGGGACCCACATGGCCGTCTGGCTACACCTTC | CASSQLGPSTGGPTWPSGYTF
TRBJ2-5 | TRBD2 | NA | TRBV9 | TGTGCCAGCAGCGTAGGAGGCGGGGGGCTACAAGAGACCCAGTACTTC | CASSVGGGGLQETQYF
TRBJ1-6 | NA | NA | TRBV30 | TGTGCCTGGAGGCCAGGGAATTCTTCACCCCTCCACTTT | CAWRPGNSSPLHF
TRBJ1-3 | NA | NA | TRBV6-5 | TGTGCCAGCAGTTACAAGGCCACAGCCTCTGGAAACACCATATATTTT | CASSYKATASGNTIYF
TRBJ2-7 | NA | few | TRBV14 | TGTGCCAGCAGCCATAGCAGGGAGCAGTACTTC | CASSHSREQYF
TRBJ1-1 | NA | once | TRBV2 | TGTGCCAGCAGAACCGGGACGATCGAAGCTTTCTTT | CASRTGTIEAFF